The 22 T cell receptor beta chains in this list originate from one sample, sequenced in a study of human T cells and chemical hapten exposure. The time point is: pre-sensitization, week 0. Treatment of the sample: therapeutic diphenylcyclopropenone sensitization with weekly scalp DPC. TCRdb recomputed calls from the RACE reads with MiXCR, one row per CDR3 protein. The table has roughly 38,000 distinct CDR3 sequences, about 7.6% seen once; the top ten hold 1.3%. This sample comprised whole blood, obtained in connection with sensitization to the hapten diphenylcyclopropenone (DPC). These receptors were collected from a woman aged 50 to 60 with alopecia areata. Some clones in this sample may be carry-over from other donors' samples.

V and J are TRBV5-5 and TRBJ2-2, with D possibly being TRBD1 (5 bases). This CDR3 spans 14 amino acids. CDR1 SGHKS and CDR2 YYEKEE come from the germline V gene (reference sequence). V lost 5 bases to trimming and J lost 5 bases, with 13 bases between them. Written as DNA, the CDR3 is TGTGCCAGCAGAACGACAGCCTTTACCGGGGAGCTGTTTTTT. Translating gives CASRTTAFTGELFF.

This clonotype has a count of ten or more. The chain carries TRBV6-4 and TRBJ2-2; TRBD1 matches at 7 bases. J lost 4 bases, V lost 2 bases, and 4 bases had no gene match. The CDR3 has 15 amino acids. Germline values: CDR1 MRHNA, CDR2 SNTAGT. Here the CDR3 reads CASSDGSGGTGELFF. The CDR3 nucleotides read TGTGCCAGCAGTGACGGGTCAGGGGGCACCGGGGAGCTGTTTTTT.

This clonotype was detected only a few times. This chain links TRBV4-1 with TRBJ1-5; no firm D call. Germline V gene lookup returns CDR1 MGHRA and CDR2 YSYEKL. Trimming removed 0 bases at V and 11 bases at J, with 14 bases between. The CDR3 length is 14 residues. CDR3 protein: CASSQELSIPAQHF. The CDR3 bases are TGCGCCAGCAGCCAAGAGCTATCCATCCCGGCCCAGCATTTT.

The table lists this clonotype with a few counts. The chain recombines TRBV2 with TRBJ2-4; D is unresolved. The germline V gene encodes CDR1 SNHLY and CDR2 FYNNEI. This CDR3 spans 12 amino acids. Trimming took 3 bases from V and 4 from J, leaving 4 bases between them. Here the CDR3 DNA reads TGTGCCAGCAGTGAGCGGAAAAACATTCAGTACTTC. Amino acids: CASSERKNIQYF.

This clonotype has ten or more counts. The chain carries TRBV6-1 and TRBJ2-7; 11 bases align to TRBD1. Germline V gene data show CDR1 as MNHNS and CDR2 as SASEGT. The CDR3 has 15 residues. V dropped 6 bases and J dropped 6; count of bases not matched to a gene: 10. The CDR3 DNA sequence: TGTGCCAGCAGCCTGAGAGGGGACAGGGGGTTCGAGCAGTACTTC. Its translation: CASSLRGDRGFEQYF.

The J gene is TRBJ2-7, the V gene TRBV9; possible D gene TRBD2, 6 bases. Germline V gene data show CDR1 as SGDLS and CDR2 as YYNGEE. This CDR3 comprises 14 residues. Trimming left V 3 bases short and J 3 bases short, with 13 bases between. This CDR3 reads CASSGRGSDYEQYF. CDR3 coding DNA: TGTGCCAGCAGCGGGAGGGGATCTGACTACGAGCAGTACTTC.

Remarks on this clonotype: A much larger clone lies a single base off, so this may be a read error. This chain uses TRBV12-3 or TRBV12-4 with TRBJ2-2; D gene unclear. The CDR3 is made up of 14 amino acids. CDR3 sequence: CANSRPLGAGELFF. CDR3 nucleotide sequence: TGTGCCAACAGTAGGCCCCTGGGTGCCGGGGAGCTGTTTTTT.

This clonotype was seen many times. The rearrangement links TRBV3-1 to TRBJ2-7; the match to TRBD2 covers 14 bases. The CDR3 has 16 amino acids. In germline, CDR1 is LGHDT, CDR2 YNNKEL (reference sequence). Trimming at V came to 4 bases and at J to 4 bases, leaving 6 bases not matched to a gene. The CDR3 coding sequence is TGTGCCAGCAGCCTCGGACTAGCGGGAGGATCTTACGAGCAGTACTTC. This gives the protein CASSLGLAGGSYEQYF.

This clonotype was counted ten times or more. The chain has TRBV7-3 and TRBJ2-1; no firm D call. Trimming shortened V by 6 bases and J by 9 bases, and 12 bases separated the two germline ends. CDR3 length equals 12 residues. Germline assignment: CDR1 SGHTA and CDR2 FQGTGA. The CDR3 sequence: CASSLRNGEQFF. CDR3 DNA: TGTGCCAGCAGTCTCCGCAACGGTGAGCAGTTCTTC. Together with reference TRBV7-3 and TRBJ2-1, the CDR3 gives the full variable domain: GAGVSQTPSNKVTEKGKYVELRCDPISGHTALYWYRQSLGQGPEFLIYFQGTGAADDSGLPNDRFFAVRPEGSVSTLKIQRTERGDSAVYLCASSLRNGEQFFGPGTRLTVL.

This clonotype has just a few counts. The chain uses TRBV6-6 and TRBJ1-5; TRBD1 matches at 7 bases. The CDR3 spans 16 residues. In germline, CDR1 is MNHNY, CDR2 SVGAGI (reference sequence). The V gene end was trimmed by 7 bases and the J gene end by 6 bases; junction bases not matched to a gene: 15. The CDR3 region is CASTPSYRGEGQPQHF. The CDR3 region has the DNA TGTGCCAGCACCCCTTCCTACAGGGGAGAGGGTCAGCCCCAGCATTTT.

This clonotype was detected ten times or more. The chain has TRBV18 and TRBJ2-3; D not certain. Germline V gene sequence: CDR1 KGHSH, CDR2 LQKENI. Trimming removed 3 bases at V and 0 bases at J, with 1 base between. This CDR3 contains 12 residues. Here the CDR3 reads CASSPSTDTQYF. The DNA for the CDR3 is TGTGCCAGCTCACCTAGCACAGATACGCAGTATTTT.

This clonotype was seen ten or more times. V gene TRBV12-5 combines with J gene TRBJ1-1, with D tentatively TRBD1 (6 bases). V dropped 6 bases and J dropped 0 bases, with 11 bases sitting between them. The CDR3 contains 14 residues. The germline CDR1 and CDR2 sequences are LGHNT and FRNRAP. In nucleotides, the CDR3 is TGTGCTAGTGGCCCCGGACAGCTGAACACTGAAGCTTTCTTT. As protein: CASGPGQLNTEAFF.

The rearrangement links TRBV20-1 to TRBJ2-1, with TRBD2 as a possible D gene (5 bases). With 4 bases removed from V and 9 bases from J, the gap between germline ends came to 10 bases. Germline CDR1 is DFQATT and CDR2 is SNEGSKA (reference sequence). This CDR3 comprises 11 residues. This CDR3 is CSATLGIEQFF. The CDR3 DNA reads as TGCAGTGCTACCCTCGGGATTGAGCAGTTCTTC.

The V and J genes are TRBV28 and TRBJ1-1; D unresolved. The V and J ends lost 10 bases and 5 bases respectively, with 11 bases between them. CDR1 and CDR2 (germline): MDHEN, SYDVKM. This CDR3 contains 11 residues. The DNA for the CDR3 is TGTGCCACCAACCCTGGGACTGAAGCTTTCTTT. Translated: CATNPGTEAFF.

This clonotype has at least ten counts. The gene calls are TRBV6-1 and TRBJ1-5; no reliable D call. The germline V gene has CDR1 MNHNS and CDR2 SASEGT. The CDR3 runs to 11 residues. Trimming stripped 6 bases from V and 9 bases from J, with 9 bases between. Here the CDR3 reads CASSGMAPQHF. The CDR3 bases are TGTGCCAGCAGCGGAATGGCGCCCCAGCATTTT.

There are many counts of this clonotype. The chain combines TRBV11-2 with TRBJ2-7, with D perhaps assigned TRBD1 or TRBD2 (5 bases each). This CDR3 spans 14 amino acids. Germline CDR1 SGHAT, CDR2 FQNNGV. V lost 7 bases and J lost 5, with 18 bases in between. The CDR3 loop reads CASKPGQGYHEQYF. CDR3 sequence (DNA): TGTGCCAGCAAACCGGGGCAGGGCTACCACGAGCAGTACTTC.

This clonotype was recorded many times. The chain employs TRBV5-5 and TRBJ2-7, with a weak D call TRBD2 (5 bases). CDR3 size: 16 residues. Trimming stripped 4 bases from V and 2 bases from J, with 19 bases between. Germline V gene lookup returns CDR1 SGHKS and CDR2 YYEKEE (reference sequence). The CDR3 DNA is TGTGCCAGCAGCCCTCTCCCGCCCGGGGAGCCCTACGAGCAGTACTTC. Translation: CASSPLPPGEPYEQYF.

V usage is TRBV7-2 and J usage is TRBJ2-1; D not resolved. Trimming took 4 bases from V and 7 from J, leaving 11 bases between them. Germline CDR1 reads SGHTA; CDR2 reads FQGNSA. CDR3 length: 13 residues. In DNA, the CDR3 is TGTGCCAGCAGCTGGTTCACTATAAATGAGCAGTTCTTC. It encodes CASSWFTINEQFF. Together with reference TRBV7-2 and TRBJ2-1, the CDR3 gives the full variable domain: GAGVSQSPSNKVTEKGKDVELRCDPISGHTALYWYRQSLGQGLEFLIYFQGNSAPDKSGLPSDRFSAERTGGSVSTLTIQRTQQEDSAVYLCASSWFTINEQFFGPGTRLTVL.

On this clonotype: A much larger clone lies a single base off, so this may be a read error. CDR3 sequence (DNA): TGCAGTGCTACAGGAACAGCTAACTATGGCTACGCCTTC. Its translation is CSATGTANYGYAF. The chain recombines TRBV20-1 with TRBJ1-2; the D is unclear. The germline CDR1 and CDR2 sequences are DFQATT and SNEGSKA (reference sequence). The CDR3 is 13 residues long.

This clonotype was recorded at least ten times. The rearrangement uses TRBV7-2 and TRBJ1-4; D perhaps matches TRBD1 (5 bases). Trimming took off 3 bases at V and 5 bases at J, with 7 bases between the two ends. This CDR3 is built from 13 residues. Germline V CDR1 and CDR2: SGHTA, FQGNSA. CDR3 residues: CASSLGPNEKLFF. In DNA, the CDR3 is TGTGCCAGCAGCTTGGGACCCAATGAAAAACTGTTTTTT.

This clonotype was counted at least ten times. J is TRBJ2-1 and V is TRBV19; 8 nucleotides align to TRBD1. CDR3 length equals 15 residues. Per germline, CDR1 LNHDA and CDR2 SQIVND (reference sequence). The J segment lost 12 bases and the V segment lost 2 bases, leaving 12 bases of the junction unmatched. CDR3 loop: CASSIRGQALSWQFF. CDR3 DNA: TGTGCCAGTAGTATAAGGGGACAGGCCTTAAGTTGGCAGTTCTTC.

This clonotype was detected ten times or more. This chain links TRBV11-3 with TRBJ2-7; no definite D call. Germline CDR1 is SGHNT and CDR2 is YENEEA. CDR3 length: 15 residues. V dropped 4 bases and J dropped 0 bases, with 13 bases sitting between them. The CDR3 nucleotides read TGTGCCAGCAGCTATTCTACATCCGCCTCCTACGAGCAGTACTTC. Amino acids: CASSYSTSASYEQYF.